This T cell receptor (beta chain) was recorded in a study of blood T cell repertoires in COVID-19. Profiling relied on immunoSEQ multiplex PCR, and the TCRdb table lists in-frame clones only, not all of them. The repertoire includes 35,000 or so clones, 81% of them detected once, and 25% to 35% sits in the top ten. CDR1 SGHTA and CDR2 FQGNSA come from the germline V gene. V was clipped by 8 bases and J by 4 bases, with 15 bases between them. This CDR3 contains 14 residues. This clonotype was sampled from a man older than 75 with active or convalescent COVID-19. This sequence joins TRBV7-2 and TRBJ1-3; no definite D call. The sequenced sample was peripheral blood. CDR3 amino acids: CASGFRVEGNTIYF. The CDR3, as DNA: TGTGCCAGCGGATTTCGGGTCGAGGGAAACACCATATATTTT.